Detailed here is one TCR beta chain. The data belong to a study of blood T cell repertoires in COVID-19. The data were produced by immunoSEQ multiplex PCR, yet TCRdb's version contains in-frame clones alone and is incomplete. The sample has 250,000 to 350,000 clones, almost 90% seen once. This receptor was taken from a woman aged 18-29 years with acute COVID-19. Material for sequencing was PBMCs or T cells enriched from blood (not recorded which).

The CDR3 loop reads CASRGAADREDQPQHF. The DNA for the CDR3 is TGTGCCAGCAGGGGGGCGGCAGACAGGGAAGATCAGCCCCAGCATTTT. This sequence joins TRBV9 and TRBJ1-5; 7 nucleotides align to TRBD1. The CDR3 length is 16 residues. V lost 5 bases and J lost 5; bases outside the gene matches: 13. CDR1 is SGDLS and CDR2 is YYNGEE in the germline V gene. Based on the CDR3 plus reference TRBV9 and TRBJ1-5, the full variable domain is DSGVTQTPKHLITATGQRVTLRCSPRSGDLSVYWYQQSLDQGLQFLIQYYNGEERAKGNILERFSAQQFPDLHSELNLSSLELGDSALYFCASRGAADREDQPQHFGDGTRLSIL.